The 4 T cell receptor beta chains below come from one sample, sequenced in a study of Graves' ophthalmopathy and Graves' hyperthyroidism. From RNA, the CDR3 regions of TCR beta chains were amplified and sequenced. RT-PCR in the first round used HTBI primers; a second-round multiplex PCR followed. Each CDR3 protein is one row after TCRdb ran MiXCR on the multiplex PCR reads. The data hold about 480,000 distinct CDR3 sequences, with 13% to 15% observed a single time. Source material: blood. These receptors all come from a woman in her 30s with Graves' ophthalmopathy.

This clonotype has at least ten counts. The V gene is TRBV30, the J gene TRBJ1-1, with TRBD1 matching over 9 bases. The V gene end was trimmed by 2 bases and the J gene end by 0 bases; junction bases not matched to a gene: 4. The CDR3 has 15 amino acids. The germline gives CDR1 GTSNPN, CDR2 SVGIG (reference sequence). CDR3 protein: CAWSTGGWLNTEAFF. Here the CDR3 DNA reads TGTGCCTGGAGTACAGGGGGCTGGCTGAACACTGAAGCTTTCTTT. The full variable domain, completed using reference TRBV30 and TRBJ1-1, is SQTIHQWPATLVQPVGSPLSLECTVEGTSNPNLYWYRQAAGRGLQLLFYSVGIGQISSEVPQNLSASRPQDRQFILSSKKLLLSDSGFYLCAWSTGGWLNTEAFFGQGTRLTVV.

In this sample, this clonotype turned up many times. This chain connects TRBV5-1 to TRBJ1-1; D not resolved. The V gene lost 6 bases and the J gene lost 4 bases, with 16 bases spanning the gap. Germline V gene data show CDR1 as SGHRS and CDR2 as YFSETQ. The CDR3 length is 14 residues. The CDR3 DNA reads as TGCGCCAGCACGACCACCGGAAGAGGCACTGAAGCTTTCTTT. Translating it yields CASTTTGRGTEAFF.

This clonotype was found many times. Compared with germline, one end of the junction differs, possibly owing to a read error. The chain employs TRBV12-3 or TRBV12-4 and TRBJ2-5; 7 bases agree with TRBD2. This CDR3 has 14 amino acids. This CDR3 is CAGSPSGIVETQYF. The CDR3 DNA reads TGTGCCGGCAGTCCTAGCGGAATAGTGGAGACCCAGTACTTC.

This clonotype was observed at least ten times. The J gene is TRBJ1-1, the V gene TRBV6-5; D gene unclear. V lost 1 base and J 2 bases, leaving 8 bases between the germline ends. The V gene's germline CDR1 is MNHEY and CDR2 SVGAGI. The CDR3 has 14 amino acids. This chain's CDR3 is CASSYLNANTEAFF. CDR3 in DNA: TGTGCCAGCAGTTACTTGAACGCAAACACTGAAGCTTTCTTT.